Presented here are 30 T cell receptor beta chains from one specimen sequenced in a study of blood T cells in healthy people across ages. Combining a sample-barcoded 5' primer with a J-beta primer mix, a second PCR ran for about 7 to 11 cycles. MiXCR, applied by TCRdb to the 5' RACE reads, yields one record per CDR3 protein. The table has around 580,000 distinct CDR3 sequences, around half seen once. Sequencing was performed on blood. Receptors originate from a man older than 75 in good health.

This clonotype has a handful of counts. The chain recombines TRBV20-1 with TRBJ1-1; weak D call: TRBD1 (6 bases). The germline gives CDR1 DFQATT, CDR2 SNEGSKA (reference sequence). The CDR3 has 15 residues. The germline V and J ends were trimmed by 6 bases and 1 base, with 18 bases remaining between them. The CDR3 reads CSAVVPGAGNTEAFF. The CDR3 bases are TGCAGTGCCGTAGTCCCAGGGGCAGGGAACACTGAAGCTTTCTTT.

The V gene is TRBV12-3 or TRBV12-4, the J gene TRBJ2-3, with TRBD1 matching 9 bases. The CDR3 is made up of 16 amino acids. The V and J ends lost 4 bases and 11 bases, in that order; junction bases with no gene match: 16. The CDR3 sequence: CASSSTTGGLADVQYF. CDR3 nucleotides: TGTGCCAGCAGTTCAACGACAGGGGGTTTAGCAGATGTGCAGTATTTT.

This clonotype was recorded a few times. The rearrangement uses TRBV20-1 and TRBJ2-7; D may be TRBD1 or TRBD2 (5 bases each). The CDR3 spans 15 residues. Germline CDR1 and CDR2: DFQATT and SNEGSKA (reference sequence). V lost 0 bases, J lost 0 bases, and 12 bases lay in between. The CDR3 DNA sequence: TGCAGTGCTAGAGACCCTCCGGGGCCCTCCTACGAGCAGTACTTC. Translating it yields CSARDPPGPSYEQYF.

This chain uses TRBV6-2 or TRBV6-3 with TRBJ2-1; maybe TRBD2 (5 bases). The germline V gene encodes CDR1 MNHEY and CDR2 SVGEGT. Trimming took off 6 bases at V and 9 bases at J, with 15 bases between the two ends. This CDR3 comprises 13 residues. CDR3 bases: TGTGCCAGCAGCCAAGACGTACGGGGTGAGCAGTTCTTC. This encodes CASSQDVRGEQFF.

In this sample, this clonotype turned up once. The chain couples TRBV28 to TRBJ2-7; the D gene could be TRBD1 or TRBD2 (6 bases each). The V gene's germline CDR1 is MDHEN and CDR2 SYDVKM. V lost 5 bases and J lost 5, with 16 bases in between. The CDR3 has 14 residues. This chain's CDR3 is CASSRGLGGHEQYF. In DNA, the CDR3 is TGTGCCAGCAGTCGGGGCCTCGGGGGCCACGAGCAGTACTTC.

This clonotype was detected ten times or more. V is TRBV7-9 and J is TRBJ1-3; D unresolved. The CDR3 covers 11 residues. Germline CDR1 reads SEHNR; CDR2 reads FQNEAQ (reference sequence). V was clipped by 7 bases and J by 9 bases, with 10 bases between them. The CDR3 coding sequence is TGTGCCAGCAAGGACCGGGGCACCATATATTTT. Translating gives CASKDRGTIYF. The complete variable domain, with remaining parts taken from reference TRBV7-9 and TRBJ1-3, reads DTGVSQNPRHKITKRGQNVTFRCDPISEHNRLYWYRQTLGQGPEFLTYFQNEAQLEKSRLLSDRFSAERPKGSFSTLEIQRTEQGDSAMYLCASKDRGTIYFGEGSWLTVV.

The V gene is TRBV20-1, the J gene TRBJ1-1; D might be TRBD1 (6 bases). The germline V gene encodes CDR1 DFQATT and CDR2 SNEGSKA (reference sequence). This CDR3 is 13 amino acids long. Trimming pared 5 bases from V and 0 bases from J, leaving 10 bases between. This chain's CDR3 is CSAEGGLNTEAFF. The CDR3 DNA reads TGCAGTGCTGAGGGGGGTTTGAACACTGAAGCTTTCTTT.

This clonotype has only a few counts. The chain has TRBV20-1 and TRBJ2-1; D is unclear. The CDR3 loop spans 10 amino acids. The germline gives CDR1 DFQATT, CDR2 SNEGSKA (reference sequence). V was trimmed by 4 bases and J by 10 bases, leaving 8 bases between them. The CDR3 is CSATSREQFF. The CDR3 nucleotides are TGCAGTGCTACCTCCCGGGAGCAGTTCTTC.

This clonotype appeared many times. The J gene is TRBJ2-7, the V gene TRBV6-6; D unclear. CDR1 is MNHNY, CDR2 SVGAGI, per germline (reference sequence). The V end lost 0 bases, the J end lost 5 bases, and 5 bases lay between the germline ends. The CDR3 is 12 amino acids. In DNA form, the CDR3 reads TGTGCCAGCAGTTACTCCGGCGACGAGCAGTACTTC. Amino acid sequence: CASSYSGDEQYF.

This clonotype showed up just a few times. The CDR3 bases are TGTGCCAGCAGCATGAGCGGGAGGGCGACCGGGGAGCTGTTTTTT. It encodes CASSMSGRATGELFF. The chain has TRBV6-5 and TRBJ2-2; 10 bases map to TRBD2. Germline V lookup: CDR1 MNHEY, CDR2 SVGAGI. CDR3 length: 15 residues. Trimming cost V 6 bases and J 5 bases; bases outside gene matches: 6.

This chain uses TRBV2 with TRBJ2-5; D possibly corresponds to TRBD1 (5 bases). V was clipped by 7 bases and J by 11 bases, with 5 bases between them. Germline loops: CDR1 SNHLY, CDR2 FYNNEI. This CDR3 is built from 8 residues. CDR3 residues: CASKGQYF. The CDR3 coding sequence is TGTGCCAGCAAGGGGCAGTACTTC.

This clonotype has ten or more counts. The chain recombines TRBV6-5 with TRBJ2-1; 9 bases fit TRBD2. V shed 0 bases, J shed 6 bases, and the junction held 3 bases outside the gene matches. Germline loops: CDR1 MNHEY, CDR2 SVGAGI. The CDR3 loop spans 15 amino acids. The CDR3 bases are TGTGCCAGCAGTTACTCTGGCGGGAGGGGCAATGAGCAGTTCTTC. Its protein product is CASSYSGGRGNEQFF.

The J gene is TRBJ2-3, the V gene TRBV5-1; TRBD1 matches 8 bases. Germline CDR1 reads SGHRS; CDR2 reads YFSETQ. This CDR3 contains 16 residues. The V segment lost 4 bases and the J segment 0 bases; nucleotides outside the gene matches: 7. The CDR3 protein is CASSKDRGSSTDTQYF. The CDR3 region has the DNA TGCGCCAGCAGCAAAGACAGGGGATCTAGCACAGATACGCAGTATTTT.

The V gene is TRBV7-2, the J gene TRBJ1-1; 8 bases agree with TRBD1. CDR3 size: 13 residues. Germline V CDR1 and CDR2: SGHTA, FQGNSA. J lost 3 bases, V lost 4 bases, and 1 base had no gene match. The CDR3 region has the DNA TGTGCCAGCAGCTCGGACAGGGACACTGAAGCTTTCTTT. Encoded protein: CASSSDRDTEAFF. The variable domain in full, completed from reference TRBV7-2 and TRBJ1-1, reads GAGVSQSPSNKVTEKGKDVELRCDPISGHTALYWYRQSLGQGLEFLIYFQGNSAPDKSGLPSDRFSAERTGGSVSTLTIQRTQQEDSAVYLCASSSDRDTEAFFGQGTRLTVV.

On this clonotype itself: A much larger clonotype is one base distant, so this may be a read error. The chain is built from TRBV3-1 and TRBJ1-5; D remains ambiguous. This CDR3 region has 14 residues. Germline assignment: CDR1 LGHDT and CDR2 YNNKEL (reference sequence). The V gene lost 0 bases and the J gene lost 0 bases, with 3 bases spanning the gap. CDR3 in DNA: TGTGCCAGCAGCCAAGAGTATAGCAATCAGCCCCAGCATTTT. This sequence encodes CASSQEYSNQPQHF.

This clonotype has a handful of counts. This rearrangement joins TRBV6-4 to TRBJ2-3; a possible D gene is TRBD1 (6 bases). This CDR3 has 15 residues. With 4 bases removed from V and 3 bases from J, the gap between germline ends came to 14 bases. Germline values: CDR1 MRHNA, CDR2 SNTAGT. CDR3 in amino acids: CASSVEQGGTDTQYF. In nucleotides, the CDR3 is TGTGCCAGCAGTGTCGAACAGGGTGGTACAGATACGCAGTATTTT.

The V and J genes are TRBV7-2 and TRBJ2-7, with unresolved D. V lost 4 bases and J 0 bases, leaving 13 bases between the germline ends. This CDR3 spans 15 amino acids. Looked up from germline, CDR1 is SGHTA and CDR2 is FQGNSA. The chain's CDR3 is CASSSGPLSSYEQYF. CDR3 bases: TGTGCCAGCAGCTCCGGACCGTTGAGCTCCTACGAGCAGTACTTC.

The chain links TRBV20-1 to TRBJ1-5; D is possibly TRBD1 (5 bases). Germline values: CDR1 DFQATT, CDR2 SNEGSKA (reference sequence). The V gene lost 1 base and the J gene lost 0 bases, with 13 bases spanning the gap. The CDR3 spans 16 residues. The CDR3 protein is CSARVTGTGSNQPQHF. The CDR3 bases are TGCAGTGCTAGAGTAACCGGGACGGGTAGCAATCAGCCCCAGCATTTT.

CDR3 loop: CATSGAFTDTQYF. The CDR3 DNA is TGTGCCACCAGTGGGGCATTTACAGATACGCAGTATTTT. J is TRBJ2-3 and V is TRBV24-1; D gene unclear. Trimming left V 5 bases short and J 3 bases short, with 8 bases between. From germline, CDR1 is KGHDR and CDR2 SFDVKD. The CDR3 is 13 amino acids.

This chain uses TRBV20-1 with TRBJ2-7, with D uncertain. This CDR3 spans 12 amino acids. Germline-derived CDR1 and CDR2 are DFQATT and SNEGSKA (reference sequence). Trimming removed 3 bases at V and 2 bases at J, with 8 bases between. The CDR3 region has the DNA TGCAGTGCTAGCGATCCAACCTACGAGCAGTACTTC. Protein product: CSASDPTYEQYF.

The genes are TRBV5-1 and TRBJ2-5; 8 bases align to TRBD1. Germline V lookup: CDR1 SGHRS, CDR2 YFSETQ. V shed 4 bases and J 7 bases; nucleotides not matched to a gene: 9. This CDR3 is built from 14 residues. CDR3 bases: TGCGCCAGCAGCCCCCGGACAGGGTTGGGGACCCAGTACTTC. Its protein is CASSPRTGLGTQYF.

The chain uses TRBV3-1 and TRBJ1-1, with D possibly being TRBD1 (5 bases). CDR1 is LGHDT, CDR2 YNNKEL, per germline (reference sequence). V lost 0 bases to trimming and J lost 3 bases, with 14 bases between them. The CDR3 has 16 residues. CDR3: CASSQESNGAYTEAFF. The CDR3 nucleotides are TGTGCCAGCAGCCAAGAATCGAACGGGGCTTACACTGAAGCTTTCTTT.

A few counts support this clonotype. The V call is TRBV20-1, the J call TRBJ2-7; 11 positions match TRBD2. CDR1 and CDR2 (germline): DFQATT, SNEGSKA (reference sequence). Losses at the gene ends were 0 bases for V and 3 bases for J; bases not matched to a gene: 4. This CDR3 contains 15 residues. CDR3 region: CSARDPSGGHYEQYF. CDR3 sequence (DNA): TGCAGTGCTAGAGATCCTAGCGGGGGGCACTACGAGCAGTACTTC.

As to this clonotype: A much larger clone differs by one base, so this may be a read error. The rearrangement uses TRBV7-9 and TRBJ2-7; D not certain. The CDR3 loop spans 12 amino acids. Germline V gene sequence: CDR1 SEHNR, CDR2 FQNEAQ (reference sequence). The CDR3 DNA follows: TGTGCCGGCAGCGCCACTTCCTACGAGCAGTACTTC. Protein: CAGSATSYEQYF.

This clonotype was found once. This chain joins TRBV10-3 and TRBJ2-3, with 13 bases fitting TRBD2. V trimming: 4 bases; J trimming: 5 bases; junction bases outside the gene matches: 6. Germline V gene data show CDR1 as ENHRY and CDR2 as SYGVKD. This CDR3 comprises 16 residues. CDR3 amino acids: CAISAGLAGDGDTQYF. The CDR3 nucleotides are TGTGCCATCAGTGCCGGACTAGCGGGAGATGGAGATACGCAGTATTTT.

The chain employs TRBV7-2 and TRBJ1-6, with 12 bases aligning to TRBD1. The J segment lost 7 bases and the V segment lost 1 base, leaving 2 bases of the junction unmatched. The germline gives CDR1 SGHTA, CDR2 FQGNSA. CDR3 size: 16 residues. DNA of the CDR3: TGTGCCAGCAGCTTAGTGGGACAGGGGGCCAATTCACCCCTCCACTTT. Amino acids: CASSLVGQGANSPLHF.

The gene calls are TRBV20-1 and TRBJ2-7; D is possibly TRBD1 (5 bases). The end of the DNA aligns better with TRBJ2-5, so the J call may be wrong. In germline, CDR1 is DFQATT, CDR2 SNEGSKA (reference sequence). CDR3 length: 12 residues. The DNA for the CDR3 is TGCAGTGCTAGAGGGCATAGGGGGACCCAGTACTTC. It specifies CSARGHRGTQYF.

This clonotype was counted at least ten times. This chain links TRBV6-6 with TRBJ2-2; D gene ambiguous. Per the germline V gene, CDR1 is MNHNY and CDR2 is SVGAGI (reference sequence). The CDR3 length is 11 residues. Trimming removed 5 bases at V and 6 bases at J, with 4 bases between. Here the CDR3 reads CASSGPGELFF. CDR3 DNA: TGTGCCAGCAGTGGTCCCGGGGAGCTGTTTTTT.

In this sample, this clonotype turned up a few times. The V gene is TRBV9, the J gene TRBJ2-5; D is perhaps TRBD2 (6 bases). Trimming shortened V by 0 bases and J by 4 bases, and 13 bases separated the two germline ends. Germline CDR1 and CDR2: SGDLS and YYNGEE. The CDR3 contains 15 residues. CDR3 in DNA: TGTGCCAGCAGCGTAGGGCAGGGAGGAAGAGAGACCCAGTACTTC. It yields the protein CASSVGQGGRETQYF.

The chain recombines TRBV20-1 with TRBJ2-3, with D possibly matching TRBD2 (6 bases). In germline, CDR1 is DFQATT, CDR2 SNEGSKA (reference sequence). The CDR3 totals 15 residues. The V end lost 0 bases, the J end lost 2 bases, and 12 bases lay between the germline ends. CDR3 nucleotides: TGCAGTGCTAGAGATAGGAGGGGCCCCACAGATACGCAGTATTTT. Translation: CSARDRRGPTDTQYF.